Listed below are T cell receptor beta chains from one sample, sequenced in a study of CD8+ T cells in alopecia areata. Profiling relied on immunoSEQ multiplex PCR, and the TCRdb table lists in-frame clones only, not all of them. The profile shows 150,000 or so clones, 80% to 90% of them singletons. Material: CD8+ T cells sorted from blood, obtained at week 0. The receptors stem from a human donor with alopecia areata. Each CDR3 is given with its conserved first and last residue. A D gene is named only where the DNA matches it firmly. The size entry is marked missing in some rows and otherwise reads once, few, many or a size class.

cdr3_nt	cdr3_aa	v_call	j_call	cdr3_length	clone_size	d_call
TGCAGCGTTGGGGCCCCTCTCGAGACTGAAGCTTTCTTT	CSVGAPLETEAFF	TRBV29-1	TRBJ1-1	13	NA	NA
TGTGCCTGGAGTGTAACTACTTACGAGCAGTACTTC	CAWSVTTYEQYF	TRBV30	TRBJ2-7	12	once	NA
TGTGCCAGCAGTTACGAGGTAGCGGGCTACGAGCAGTACTTC	CASSYEVAGYEQYF	TRBV6-5	TRBJ2-7	14	NA	TRBD2
TGTGCCAGCAGCTCCTGGGACAGGGACCACGAGCAGTACTTC	CASSSWDRDHEQYF	TRBV7-9	TRBJ2-7	14	once	TRBD1
TGTGCCAGCAGTTTATCCGTACTAGCGGGAAACGAGCAGTACTTC	CASSLSVLAGNEQYF	TRBV27	TRBJ2-7	15	NA	TRBD2
TGTGCCAGCAGTCCTACTAGCACAGATACGCAGTATTTT	CASSPTSTDTQYF	TRBV11-2	TRBJ2-3	13	NA	NA
TGTGCCAGCAGCTTGGCCAGCGGGTCCTACGAGCAGTACTTC	CASSLASGSYEQYF	TRBV5-8	TRBJ2-7	14	NA	NA
TGTGCCTGGAGTGAGGGGATAGCGGGGGCTCACGAGCAGTACTTC	CAWSEGIAGAHEQYF	TRBV30	TRBJ2-7	15	NA	TRBD2
TGTGCCATCTCCGTCGGGACTGGAGACACAGATACGCAGTATTTT	CAISVGTGDTDTQYF	TRBV19	TRBJ2-3	15	NA	NA
TGTGCCTGGAGTATTCTTGGGGGCATGGCGGAGTCTGAGCAGTTCTTC	CAWSILGGMAESEQFF	TRBV30	TRBJ2-1	16	NA	NA
TGTGCCAGCAGTGACCGGACAGTTGCCGGGGAGCTGTTTTTT	CASSDRTVAGELFF	TRBV27	TRBJ2-2	14	NA	NA
TGTGCCAGCAGTGAAGCTAGCGGGAGCACAGATACGCAGTATTTT	CASSEASGSTDTQYF	TRBV6-1	TRBJ2-3	15	many	TRBD2
TGCAGCGTTGCCACGGGACCCTCCAATGAGCAGTTCTTC	CSVATGPSNEQFF	TRBV29-1	TRBJ2-1	13	NA	NA
TGTGCCAGCAGTTACTCGGTCACCGTCTACGAGCAGTACTTC	CASSYSVTVYEQYF	TRBV6-5	TRBJ2-7	14	NA	NA
TGTGCCAGCAGCGTAGGTCTGGGACAGCCCGACAACGAGCAGTACTTC	CASSVGLGQPDNEQYF	TRBV9	TRBJ2-7	16	once	TRBD1
TGTGCCAGCAGTCCCCAAGCGGGGGCCTACAATGAGCAGTTCTTC	CASSPQAGAYNEQFF	TRBV27	TRBJ2-1	15	NA	TRBD2
TGTGCCAGCAGCTTAGACGGCAGCGCCTACGAGCAGTACTTC	CASSLDGSAYEQYF	TRBV7-6	TRBJ2-7	14	NA	NA
TGCGCCAGCAGCCAAGGTGGGGGTAATGAGCAGTTCTTC	CASSQGGGNEQFF	TRBV4-1	TRBJ2-1	13	NA	NA
TGTGCCAGCACCCCGACTAGCGGGAATGCCGGGGAGCTGTTTTTT	CASTPTSGNAGELFF	TRBV28	TRBJ2-2	15	NA	TRBD2
TGTGCCAGCAGTTTATGGGTCATGAACACTGAAGCTTTCTTT	CASSLWVMNTEAFF	TRBV28	TRBJ1-1	14	NA	NA
TGTGCCTGGAGAGAAGCGGGGGGGCCGGAGCTGTTTTTT	CAWREAGGPELFF	TRBV30	TRBJ2-2	13	NA	TRBD2
TGTGCCAGCAGTGATCGGCTAGCGGGAGGGATCCATCCCGAGCAGTACTTC	CASSDRLAGGIHPEQYF	TRBV25-1	TRBJ2-7	17	once	TRBD2
TGTGCCACCTACTCCAGCTCCTACGAGCAGTACTTC	CATYSSSYEQYF	TRBV27	TRBJ2-7	12	NA	NA
TGTGCCAGCAGCGTGGGTAGCGATACCTACAATGAGCAGTTCTTC	CASSVGSDTYNEQFF	TRBV9	TRBJ2-1	15	NA	NA
TGTGCCAGCAGCTTATTCGGTCAGGGCGGCTACGAGCAGTACTTC	CASSLFGQGGYEQYF	TRBV7-3	TRBJ2-7	15	NA	NA
TGTGCCAGCAGCTTATCTAGCGGGAGGGCCAGAGAGACCCAGTACTTC	CASSLSSGRARETQYF	TRBV7-9	TRBJ2-5	16	NA	TRBD2